A single sample gave rise to the 30 T cell receptor beta chains below, sequenced in a study of T cells expressing NK-cell markers. TCRdb re-called the 5' RACE reads and catalogs CDR3 proteins one per entry, DNA excluded. This sample contains 450,000 to 600,000 distinct CDR3 sequences. The specimen was blood T cells: a sorted CD56 or NKG2C T cell subset, CD4+ or CD8+ T cells, or bulk PBMC T cells (not recorded which). The source is a young man in good health.

This sequence joins TRBV6-2 or TRBV6-3 and TRBJ2-6; TCRdb designates TRBD1, a call that cannot be tested without DNA. The germline gives CDR1 MNHEY, CDR2 SVGEGT. The CDR3 has 14 residues. CDR3 residues: CASNPGTGANVLTF.

The chain recombines TRBV6-5 with TRBJ2-7; the TRBD1 assignment by TCRdb is unverifiable without DNA. Germline CDR1 MNHEY, CDR2 SVGAGI. There are 15 residues in the CDR3. The CDR3 loop reads CASSRRDRGPYEQYF.

The chain has TRBV12-3 or TRBV12-4 and TRBJ1-2; the TCRdb call, TRBD1, lacks DNA for checking. The CDR3 runs 14 residues. CDR3: CASRNRASPYGYTF.

This chain joins TRBV20-1 and TRBJ1-5. This CDR3 spans 13 amino acids. CDR1 is DFQATT, CDR2 SNEGSKA, per germline (reference sequence). The CDR3 loop is CSAHHQGNQPQHF.

The chain couples TRBV29-1 to TRBJ2-3; absent DNA, TCRdb's TRBD2 call cannot be checked. This CDR3 is built from 14 residues. Germline V gene lookup returns CDR1 SQVTM and CDR2 ANQGSEA. The CDR3 reads CSVSPSGLTDTQYF.

The rearrangement uses TRBV29-1 and TRBJ2-7; TCRdb picks TRBD2, but there is no DNA to check that call. The germline V gene has CDR1 SQVTM and CDR2 ANQGSEA. CDR3 size: 14 residues. CDR3 sequence: CSVEQTSGMAVQYF.

The chain combines TRBV29-1 with TRBJ1-1; TCRdb picks TRBD1, but there is no DNA to check that call. The CDR3 is 11 amino acids. Germline V gene sequence: CDR1 SQVTM, CDR2 ANQGSEA. The CDR3: CSVRQGPEAFF.

The genes are TRBV20-1 and TRBJ2-2. Germline values: CDR1 DFQATT, CDR2 SNEGSKA (reference sequence). This CDR3 has 15 residues. The CDR3 here is CSARDLARVTGELFF.

This chain uses TRBV20-1 with TRBJ1-6; TCRdb's D gene call, TRBD1, goes unchecked for lack of DNA. The CDR3 is made up of 16 amino acids. Per germline, CDR1 DFQATT and CDR2 SNEGSKA (reference sequence). This CDR3 is CSARDGGSSYNSPLHF.

This chain uses TRBV12-3 or TRBV12-4 with TRBJ2-7; TCRdb outputs TRBD1, but without DNA this stays unchecked. The CDR3 length is 14 residues. The CDR3: CASSLGTGAYEQYF.

The chain has TRBV5-1 and TRBJ2-2. Germline CDR1 SGHRS, CDR2 YFSETQ. This CDR3 contains 18 residues. Here the CDR3 reads CASSPMGSRVQDTGELFF. The variable domain in full, completed from reference TRBV5-1 and TRBJ2-2, reads KAGVTQTPRYLIKTRGQQVTLSCSPISGHRSVSWYQQTPGQGLQFLFEYFSETQRNKGNFPGRFSGRQFSNSRSEMNVSTLELGDSALYLCASSPMGSRVQDTGELFFGEGSRLTVL.

The chain combines TRBV2 with TRBJ1-3; no DNA is available, so the TRBD1 call from TCRdb remains unchecked. The CDR3 runs 15 residues. The germline CDR1 and CDR2 sequences are SNHLY and FYNNEI. This CDR3 reads CASSPGQGARNTIYF.

V is TRBV12-3 or TRBV12-4 and J is TRBJ1-6. The CDR3 consists of 17 residues. CDR3 loop: CASTWGGPSPYNSPLHF.

The rearrangement uses TRBV10-2 and TRBJ2-5; TCRdb outputs TRBD1, but without DNA this stays unchecked. Germline V gene data show CDR1 as WSHSY and CDR2 as SAAADI. The CDR3 runs to 13 residues. CDR3 residues: CASMRTEKETQYF.

V is TRBV15 and J is TRBJ2-3. Germline V gene data show CDR1 as LNHNV and CDR2 as YYDKDF (reference sequence). The length of the CDR3 is 14 residues. CDR3 region: CATREQSHTDTQYF.

The CDR3 loop is CASSSPTDQGSYNEQFF. The chain joins TRBV7-6 to TRBJ2-1. Germline loops: CDR1 SGHVS, CDR2 FNYEAQ. The CDR3 covers 17 residues.

The CDR3 is CASSPKTSGRVSETQYF. The chain is built from TRBV12-3 or TRBV12-4 and TRBJ2-5; the TCRdb D gene call, TRBD2, has no DNA to confirm it. This CDR3 has 17 residues.

The chain joins TRBV27 to TRBJ2-1; absent DNA, TCRdb's TRBD1 call cannot be checked. The CDR3 is 13 amino acids. Per the germline V gene, CDR1 is MNHEY and CDR2 is SMNVEV (reference sequence). This CDR3 is CASSGDRYNEQFF.

The V gene is TRBV5-1, the J gene TRBJ2-1. The length of the CDR3 is 11 residues. CDR1 SGHRS and CDR2 YFSETQ come from the germline V gene. The CDR3 sequence: CASSFLDEQFF.

V gene TRBV11-2 combines with J gene TRBJ1-1; as DNA is missing, the TRBD1 call by TCRdb cannot be tested. The CDR3 totals 15 residues. Germline CDR1 SGHAT, CDR2 FQNNGV. The chain's CDR3 is CASRGIGTANTEAFF.

This chain joins TRBV5-5 and TRBJ1-2; with no DNA, the TCRdb D assignment of TRBD1 cannot be verified. Per germline, CDR1 SGHKS and CDR2 YYEKEE (reference sequence). CDR3 length: 15 amino acids. The CDR3 reads CASISPGQDDYGYTF.

The chain recombines TRBV12-3 or TRBV12-4 with TRBJ2-5; TCRdb proposes TRBD2, but this gene call is untestable without DNA. CDR3 length equals 11 residues. The CDR3 here is CASSSLGAQYF.

This chain joins TRBV6-5 and TRBJ1-6; TCRdb reports TRBD1, a call that lacks DNA to check it against. The CDR3 length is 12 residues. Germline CDR1 reads MNHEY; CDR2 reads SVGAGI. CDR3 residues: CASGDRNSPLHF.

The chain combines TRBV7-6 with TRBJ2-2; the D gene TCRdb calls, TRBD2, cannot be checked with no DNA. The germline gives CDR1 SGHVS, CDR2 FNYEAQ. CDR3 length: 18 amino acids. CDR3 in amino acids: CASSSTAGRGTNTGELFF.

The chain combines TRBV20-1 with TRBJ2-5. Germline assignment: CDR1 DFQATT and CDR2 SNEGSKA (reference sequence). CDR3 length: 15 amino acids. CDR3 in amino acids: CSATGNKELQETQYF.

V is TRBV28 and J is TRBJ2-2. The CDR3 contains 12 residues. Germline CDR1 MDHEN, CDR2 SYDVKM. The CDR3 protein is CASRPKVGELFF.

J is TRBJ2-5 and V is TRBV6-1; the TCRdb call, TRBD2, lacks DNA for checking. Germline loops: CDR1 MNHNS, CDR2 SASEGT. The CDR3 runs 15 residues. The CDR3 is CASSRLGTSKETQYF.

The chain has TRBV12-3 or TRBV12-4 and TRBJ2-6; the D call of TRBD2 rests on TCRdb alone, since no DNA is present to check it. This CDR3 spans 17 amino acids. CDR3 region: CASTPPPMEAGANVLTF.

This sequence joins TRBV5-6 and TRBJ2-1; TCRdb proposes TRBD2, but this gene call is untestable without DNA. Germline assignment: CDR1 SGHDT and CDR2 YYEEEE. CDR3 length equals 16 residues. The CDR3 here is CASSSAGWSSYNEQFF.

CDR3 in amino acids: CASSPTGTGGLREQFF. The gene calls are TRBV5-1 and TRBJ2-1; the D call of TRBD1 rests on TCRdb alone, since no DNA is present to check it. Per the germline V gene, CDR1 is SGHRS and CDR2 is YFSETQ. The CDR3 length is 16 residues.